This TCR beta chain emerged from a study of early T cells in non-severe SARS-CoV-2 infection. About the study: RNA in bulk from unsorted whole blood was sequenced, and chains were unpaired.

The CDR3 runs to 15 residues. Looked up from germline, CDR1 is MDHEN and CDR2 is SYDVKM. After removal of 2 bases from V and 0 bases from J, the junction contained 2 bases not matched to a gene. This clonotype was picked up many times. Each CDR3 protein is one row after TCRdb ran MiXCR on the 5' RACE reads. This sample has 76,000 or so distinct CDR3 sequences, with roughly 10% found just once. The specimen was whole blood. This receptor was obtained from an adult who was a healthcare worker with PCR-confirmed SARS-CoV-2 infection or an uninfected control (not recorded which). The V call is TRBV28, the J call TRBJ2-3, with 7 nucleotides matching TRBD2. CDR3 bases: TGTGCCAGCAGTTTACGGCGGGGGAGCACAGATACGCAGTATTTT. Its protein product is CASSLRRGSTDTQYF.